This TCR beta chain was recorded in a study of blood T cell repertoires in COVID-19. Study-level information: The cDNA or gDNA used as material had been derived from T cells, B-cell-depleted T cells, or PBMCs.

The study recruited people aged 18 to 89 years across about 25 US areas. Cohort allocation depended upon clinical history that participants reported. How the authors handled the data: Using reference gene primer amplification, nucleated cell counts were estimated. Assay: immunoSEQ multiplex PCR; the TCRdb copy retains only in-frame clones and omits some. V, J and clone size reflect that table, while D and trimming were determined from the DNA. The data show roughly 430,000 clones, approximately 85% seen once. Per the germline V gene, CDR1 is DFQATT and CDR2 is SNEGSKA (reference sequence). The CDR3 has 15 residues. Between the trimmed V and J ends, which lost 3 bases and 1 base, there was a span of 14 bases.

The sequenced sample consisted of PBMCs or T cells enriched from blood (not recorded which). The chain links TRBV20-1 to TRBJ2-3; a possible D gene is TRBD2 (7 bases). The receptor comes from a woman in her thirties or forties with acute COVID-19. In DNA, the CDR3 is TGCAGTGCTAGTGAACGGGGGGCGGGCACAGATACGCAGTATTTT. Translated, it gives CSASERGAGTDTQYF.